Listed below are T cell receptor beta chains from one sample, sequenced in a study of T cell repertoires in cytomegalovirus infection. Their cognate antigens are unknown. MiXCR was run by TCRdb on the reads, yielding one entry per CDR3 protein. The table shows approximately 83,000 distinct CDR3 sequences, with more than 20% occurring only once. Sequenced here: CD8+ T cells from cultured PBMCs, sampled from culture after CMV antigen stimulation. These receptors originate from a human donor in good health (CMV status not recorded). Some clones in this sample may be carry-over from other donors' samples. The CDR3 runs from the conserved cysteine through the conserved F or W. Fields, in order: V gene, D gene, J gene, clone size, CDR3 protein, CDR3 DNA. A D gene is named only where the DNA matches it firmly. Clone size is given for some rows only: seen once, a few or many times, or a class if the clone is expanded.

TRBV11-3,NA,TRBJ2-2,few,CASSLDPNTGELFF,TGTGCCAGCAGCTTAGATCCCAACACCGGGGAGCTGTTTTTT
TRBV20-1,TRBD1,TRBJ2-1,NA,CSGLPLRDRVFENEQFF,TGCAGTGGTCTGCCCCTCCGGGACAGGGTTTTCGAGAATGAGCAGTTCTTC
TRBV5-8,NA,TRBJ2-2,NA,CASSLKAKTGELFF,TGTGCCAGCAGCTTGAAAGCGAAAACCGGGGAGCTGTTTTTT
TRBV5-6,NA,TRBJ1-5,NA,CASSFVRVGNQPQHF,TGTGCCAGCAGCTTTGTCAGGGTTGGCAATCAGCCCCAGCATTTT
TRBV28,NA,TRBJ2-7,many,CASSWDKGLASYEQYF,TGTGCCAGCAGTTGGGACAAGGGCCTAGCATCCTACGAGCAGTACTTC
TRBV7-2,TRBD2,TRBJ2-1,many,CASSLGTSALEEQFF,TGTGCCAGCAGCTTAGGGACTAGCGCGCTGGAGGAGCAGTTCTTC
TRBV6-1,TRBD2,TRBJ2-7,NA,CASSEAGLAGGNKYEQYF,TGTGCCAGCAGTGAAGCGGGACTAGCGGGAGGGAACAAATACGAGCAGTACTTC
TRBV4-2,NA,TRBJ2-3,few,CASSQDLATTTDTQYF,TGTGCCAGCAGCCAAGATCTTGCGACCACTACAGATACGCAGTATTTT
TRBV11-1,NA,TRBJ2-7,few,CASSLARPTNGSYEQYF,TGTGCCAGCAGCTTAGCCCGCCCTACTAACGGTTCCTACGAGCAGTACTTC
TRBV7-9,TRBD1,TRBJ1-1,NA,CASSLGTGVNTEAFF,TGTGCCAGCAGCTTAGGGACAGGGGTGAACACTGAAGCTTTCTTT
TRBV5-1,TRBD2,TRBJ2-3,many,CASSPGLAGSPADTQYF,TGCGCCAGCAGCCCGGGACTAGCGGGGTCTCCCGCAGATACGCAGTATTTT
TRBV6-1,TRBD1,TRBJ2-7,few,CASSELGTGAYEQYF,TGTGCCAGCAGTGAATTGGGGACAGGGGCCTACGAGCAGTACTTC
TRBV19,TRBD2,TRBJ2-7,NA,CASAVGRDGSYEQYF,TGTGCCAGTGCCGTCGGGAGGGACGGGTCCTACGAGCAGTACTTC
TRBV11-2,TRBD1,TRBJ1-5,few,CASSLDLGGADQPQHF,TGTGCCAGCAGCTTAGATCTAGGGGGCGCGGATCAGCCCCAGCATTTT
TRBV20-1,TRBD2,TRBJ2-7,NA,CSARPLGLADLYEQYF,TGCAGTGCTAGACCCCTGGGACTAGCGGATCTCTACGAGCAGTACTTC
TRBV12-3/TRBV12-4,NA,TRBJ1-5,few,CASSSTGEAQHF,TGTGCCAGCAGCTCCACGGGGGAAGCCCAGCATTTT
TRBV7-9,NA,TRBJ1-1,NA,CASSPHLRVENTEAFF,TGTGCCAGCAGCCCCCATCTAAGAGTTGAGAACACTGAAGCTTTCTTT
TRBV2,TRBD2,TRBJ2-3,NA,CASSELAGGTDTQYF,TGTGCCAGCAGTGAACTAGCGGGGGGAACAGATACGCAGTATTTT
TRBV27,NA,TRBJ2-7,once,CASSLGAANYEQYF,TGTGCCAGCAGTTTAGGGGCAGCGAACTACGAGCAGTACTTC
TRBV12-3/TRBV12-4,TRBD2,TRBJ2-2,NA,CASRGRREGSTGELFF,TGTGCCAGCAGGGGACGGCGGGAGGGGAGCACCGGGGAGCTGTTTTTT
TRBV11-2,TRBD1,TRBJ2-7,few,CASSPGTGGHLGQYF,TGTGCCAGCAGCCCGGGGACAGGGGGCCATCTGGGGCAGTACTTC
TRBV20-1,NA,TRBJ1-1,NA,CSARPLGGGNTEAFF,TGCAGTGCTAGACCCTTGGGGGGTGGGAACACTGAAGCTTTCTTT